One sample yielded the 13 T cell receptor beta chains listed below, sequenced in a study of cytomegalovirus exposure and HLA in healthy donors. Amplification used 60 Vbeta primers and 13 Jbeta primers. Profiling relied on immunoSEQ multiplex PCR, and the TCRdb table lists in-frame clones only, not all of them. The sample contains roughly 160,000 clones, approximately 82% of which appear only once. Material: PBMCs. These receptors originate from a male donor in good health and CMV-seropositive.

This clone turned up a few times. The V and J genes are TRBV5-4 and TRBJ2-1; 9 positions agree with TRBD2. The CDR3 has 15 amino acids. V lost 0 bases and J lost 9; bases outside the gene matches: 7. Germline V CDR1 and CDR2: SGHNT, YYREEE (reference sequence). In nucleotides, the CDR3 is TGTGCCAGCAGCTTGGGGGGAGCGGGGGGCGCTGAGCAGTTCTTC. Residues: CASSLGGAGGAEQFF.

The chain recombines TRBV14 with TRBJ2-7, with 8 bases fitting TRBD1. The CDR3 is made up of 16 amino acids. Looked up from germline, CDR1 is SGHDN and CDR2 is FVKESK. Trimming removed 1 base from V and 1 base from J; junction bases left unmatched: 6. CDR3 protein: CASSQVRTGLSYEQYF. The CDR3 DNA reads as TGTGCCAGCAGCCAAGTCCGGACAGGGTTATCCTACGAGCAGTACTTC.

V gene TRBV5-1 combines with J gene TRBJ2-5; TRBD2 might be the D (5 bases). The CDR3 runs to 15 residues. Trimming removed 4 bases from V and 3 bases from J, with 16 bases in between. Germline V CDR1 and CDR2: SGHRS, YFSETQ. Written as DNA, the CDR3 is TGCGCCAGCAGCGGGGATCTCGTGGGAGAAGAGACCCAGTACTTC. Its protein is CASSGDLVGEETQYF. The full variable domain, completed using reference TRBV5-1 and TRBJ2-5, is KAGVTQTPRYLIKTRGQQVTLSCSPISGHRSVSWYQQTPGQGLQFLFEYFSETQRNKGNFPGRFSGRQFSNSRSEMNVSTLELGDSALYLCASSGDLVGEETQYFGPGTRLLVL.

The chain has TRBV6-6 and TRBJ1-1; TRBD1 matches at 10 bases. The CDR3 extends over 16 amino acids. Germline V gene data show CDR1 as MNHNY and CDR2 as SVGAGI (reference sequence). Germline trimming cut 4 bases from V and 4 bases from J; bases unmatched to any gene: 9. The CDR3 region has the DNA TGTGCCAGCAGTTCACCGGGACAGGGGACGTTCACTGAAGCTTTCTTT. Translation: CASSSPGQGTFTEAFF.

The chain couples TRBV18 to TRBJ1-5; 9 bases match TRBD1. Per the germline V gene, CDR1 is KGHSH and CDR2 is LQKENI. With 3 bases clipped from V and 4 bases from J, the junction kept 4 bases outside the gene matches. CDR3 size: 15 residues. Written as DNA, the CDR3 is TGTGCCAGCTCACCGGGACAGGGAGGGAATCAGCCCCAGCATTTT. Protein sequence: CASSPGQGGNQPQHF.

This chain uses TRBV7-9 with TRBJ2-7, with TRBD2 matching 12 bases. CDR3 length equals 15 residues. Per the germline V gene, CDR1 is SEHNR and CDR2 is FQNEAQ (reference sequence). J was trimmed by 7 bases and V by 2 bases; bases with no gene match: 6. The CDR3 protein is CASSLLAGGHGEQYF. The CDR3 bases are TGTGCCAGCAGCTTACTAGCGGGGGGGCATGGGGAGCAGTACTTC.

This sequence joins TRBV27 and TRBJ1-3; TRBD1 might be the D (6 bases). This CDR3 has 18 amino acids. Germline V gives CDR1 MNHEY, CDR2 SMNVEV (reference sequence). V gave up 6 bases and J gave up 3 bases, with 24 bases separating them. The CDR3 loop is CASSQSREGTTYGNTIYF. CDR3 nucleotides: TGTGCCAGCAGCCAATCGAGGGAGGGGACAACCTATGGAAACACCATATATTTT.

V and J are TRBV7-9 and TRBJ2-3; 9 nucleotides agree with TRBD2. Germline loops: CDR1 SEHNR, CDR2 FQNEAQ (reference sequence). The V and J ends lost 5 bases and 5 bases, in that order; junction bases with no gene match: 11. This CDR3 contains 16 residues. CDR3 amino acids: CASSRDRLLAGDTQYF. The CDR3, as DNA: TGTGCCAGCAGCCGGGACCGACTACTAGCGGGAGATACGCAGTATTTT.

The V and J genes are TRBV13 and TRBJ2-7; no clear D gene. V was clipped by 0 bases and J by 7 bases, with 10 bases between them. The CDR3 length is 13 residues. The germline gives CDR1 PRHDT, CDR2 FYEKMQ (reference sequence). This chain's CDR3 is CASSLGAVGEQYF. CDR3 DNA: TGTGCCAGCAGCTTAGGTGCCGTCGGGGAGCAGTACTTC.

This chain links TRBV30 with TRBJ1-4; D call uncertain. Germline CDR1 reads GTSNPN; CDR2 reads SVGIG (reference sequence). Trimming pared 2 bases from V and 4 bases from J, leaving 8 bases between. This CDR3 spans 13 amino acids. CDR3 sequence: CAWSHSINEKLFF. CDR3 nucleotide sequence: TGTGCCTGGAGTCACTCTATTAATGAAAAACTGTTTTTT.

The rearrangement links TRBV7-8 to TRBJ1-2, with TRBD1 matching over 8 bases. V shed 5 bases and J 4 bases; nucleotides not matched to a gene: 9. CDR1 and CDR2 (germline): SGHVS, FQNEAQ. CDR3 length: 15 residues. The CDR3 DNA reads TGTGCCAGCAGCCAAGGACAGGGAGGCGGCTATGGCTACACCTTC. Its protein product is CASSQGQGGGYGYTF.

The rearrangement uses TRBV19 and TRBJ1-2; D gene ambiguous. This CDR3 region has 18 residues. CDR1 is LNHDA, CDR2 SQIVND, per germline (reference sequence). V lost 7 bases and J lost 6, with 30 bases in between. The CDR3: CASTSRGRHLMPADGYTF. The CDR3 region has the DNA TGTGCCAGTACTTCCCGAGGGAGACACCTGATGCCGGCGGATGGCTACACCTTC.

This chain's CDR3 is CASSPERAANTGELFF. The CDR3 region has the DNA TGTGCCAGCAGCCCCGAGAGGGCTGCGAACACCGGGGAGCTGTTTTTT. J is TRBJ2-2 and V is TRBV2; the D gene is possibly TRBD2 (5 bases). The CDR3 runs 16 residues. In germline, CDR1 is SNHLY, CDR2 FYNNEI. V gave up 6 bases and J gave up 0 bases, with 14 bases separating them.